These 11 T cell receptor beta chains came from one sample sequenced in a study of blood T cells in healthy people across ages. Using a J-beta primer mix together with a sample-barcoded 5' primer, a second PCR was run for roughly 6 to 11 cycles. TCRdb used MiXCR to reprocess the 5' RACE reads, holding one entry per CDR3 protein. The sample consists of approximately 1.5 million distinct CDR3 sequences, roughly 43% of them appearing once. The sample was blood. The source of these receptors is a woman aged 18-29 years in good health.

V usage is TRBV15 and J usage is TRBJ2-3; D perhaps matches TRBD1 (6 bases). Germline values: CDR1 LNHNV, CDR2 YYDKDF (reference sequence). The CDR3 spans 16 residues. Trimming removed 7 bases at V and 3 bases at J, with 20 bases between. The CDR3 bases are TGTGCCACCAAGATGCGTGGGGGCGCTTCGACAGATACGCAGTATTTT. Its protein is CATKMRGGASTDTQYF.

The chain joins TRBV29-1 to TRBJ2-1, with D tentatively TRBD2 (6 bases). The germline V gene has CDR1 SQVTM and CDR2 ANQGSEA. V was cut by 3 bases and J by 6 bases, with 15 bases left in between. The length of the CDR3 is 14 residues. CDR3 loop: CSVDRRGSGNEQFF. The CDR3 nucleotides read TGCAGCGTTGATCGGCGGGGTAGCGGCAATGAGCAGTTCTTC.

CDR3 loop: CASSIATGRNTEAFF. CDR3 nucleotides: TGCGCCAGCAGCATCGCCACAGGGAGGAACACTGAAGCTTTCTTT. V and J are TRBV5-1 and TRBJ1-1; possibly TRBD1 for D (6 bases). Per the germline V gene, CDR1 is SGHRS and CDR2 is YFSETQ. The CDR3 has 15 residues. Trimming pared 4 bases from V and 1 base from J, leaving 14 bases between.

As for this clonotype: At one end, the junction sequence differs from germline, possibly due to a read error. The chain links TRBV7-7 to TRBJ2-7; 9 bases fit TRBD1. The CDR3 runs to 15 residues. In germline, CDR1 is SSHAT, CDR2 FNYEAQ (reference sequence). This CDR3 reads CASSAGTGPLYEQYF. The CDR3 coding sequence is TGTGCTAGCAGCGCAGGGACAGGGCCTCTCTACGAGCAGTACTTC.

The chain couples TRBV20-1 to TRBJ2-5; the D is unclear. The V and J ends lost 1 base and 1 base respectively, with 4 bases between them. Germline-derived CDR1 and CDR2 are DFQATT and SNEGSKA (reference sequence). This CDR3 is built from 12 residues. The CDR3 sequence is CSARAFQETQYF. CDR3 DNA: TGCAGTGCTAGAGCGTTCCAAGAGACCCAGTACTTC.

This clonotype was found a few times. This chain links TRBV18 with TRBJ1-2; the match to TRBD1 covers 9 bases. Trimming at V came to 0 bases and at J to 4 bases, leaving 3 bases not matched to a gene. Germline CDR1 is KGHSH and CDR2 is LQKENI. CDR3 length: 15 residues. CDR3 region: CASSPPRQGGYGYTF. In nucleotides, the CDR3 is TGTGCCAGCTCACCACCGAGACAGGGGGGCTATGGCTACACCTTC. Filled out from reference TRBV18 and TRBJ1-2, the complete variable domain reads NAGVMQNPRHLVRRRGQEARLRCSPMKGHSHVYWYRQLPEEGLKFMVYLQKENIIDESGMPKERFSAEFPKEGPSILRIQQVVRGDSAAYFCASSPPRQGGYGYTFGSGTRLTVV.

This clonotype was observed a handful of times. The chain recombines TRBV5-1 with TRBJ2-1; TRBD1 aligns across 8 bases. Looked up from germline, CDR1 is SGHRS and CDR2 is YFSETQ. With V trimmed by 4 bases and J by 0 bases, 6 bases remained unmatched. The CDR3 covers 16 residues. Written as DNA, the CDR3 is TGCGCCAGCAGCCCGGACAGGGCCCGCTCCTACAATGAGCAGTTCTTC. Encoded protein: CASSPDRARSYNEQFF.

This CDR3 reads CASSSLEWDLYNEQFF. CDR3 DNA: TGTGCCAGCAGCTCACTAGAATGGGACCTCTACAATGAGCAGTTCTTC. The chain combines TRBV9 with TRBJ2-1; tentatively, D is TRBD1 or TRBD2 (5 bases each). Germline CDR1 SGDLS, CDR2 YYNGEE. This CDR3 has 16 amino acids. V gave up 4 bases and J gave up 3 bases, with 17 bases separating them.

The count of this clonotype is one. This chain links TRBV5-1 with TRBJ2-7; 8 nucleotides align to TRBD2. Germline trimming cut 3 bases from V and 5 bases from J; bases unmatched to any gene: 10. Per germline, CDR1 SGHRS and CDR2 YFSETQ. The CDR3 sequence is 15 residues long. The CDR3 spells CASSYSGSGYDEQYF. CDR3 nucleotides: TGCGCCAGCAGCTACAGCGGGAGTGGCTACGACGAGCAGTACTTC.

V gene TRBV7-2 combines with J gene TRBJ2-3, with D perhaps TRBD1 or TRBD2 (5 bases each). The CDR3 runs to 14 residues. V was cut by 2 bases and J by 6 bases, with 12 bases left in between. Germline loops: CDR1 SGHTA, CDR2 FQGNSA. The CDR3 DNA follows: TGTGCCAGCAGCTTATCGGGGCCTAAGGATACGCAGTATTTT. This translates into CASSLSGPKDTQYF.

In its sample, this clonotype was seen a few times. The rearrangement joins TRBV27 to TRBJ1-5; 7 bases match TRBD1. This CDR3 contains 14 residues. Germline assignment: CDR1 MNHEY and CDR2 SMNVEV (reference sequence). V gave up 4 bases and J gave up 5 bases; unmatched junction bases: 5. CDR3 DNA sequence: TGTGCCAGCAGTTCAGGGGGACAGTATCAGCCCCAGCATTTT. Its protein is CASSSGGQYQPQHF.